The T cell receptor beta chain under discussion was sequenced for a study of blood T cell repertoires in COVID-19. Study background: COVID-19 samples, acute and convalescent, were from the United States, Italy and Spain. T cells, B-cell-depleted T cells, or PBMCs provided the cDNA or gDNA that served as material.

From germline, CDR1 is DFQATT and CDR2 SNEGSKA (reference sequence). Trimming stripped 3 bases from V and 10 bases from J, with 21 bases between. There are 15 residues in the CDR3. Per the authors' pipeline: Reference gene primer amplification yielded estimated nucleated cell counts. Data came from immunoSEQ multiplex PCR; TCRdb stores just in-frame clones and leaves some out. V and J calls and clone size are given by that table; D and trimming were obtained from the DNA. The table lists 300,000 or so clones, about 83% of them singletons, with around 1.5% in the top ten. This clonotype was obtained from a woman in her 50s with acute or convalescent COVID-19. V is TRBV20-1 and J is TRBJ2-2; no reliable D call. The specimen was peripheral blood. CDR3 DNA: TGCAGTGCTAGTTCGGCCACTACCGCTTTAAAGGAGCTGTTTTTT. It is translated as CSASSATTALKELFF.